The 27 T cell receptor beta chains presented below share a single source sample, sequenced in a study of blood T cell repertoires in COVID-19. The table came from immunoSEQ multiplex PCR; TCRdb's copy has only in-frame clones and leaves some out. The table has about 160,000 clones, 87% seen once. The specimen sequenced was peripheral blood. The receptors here all came from a woman aged 55 to 70 who had recovered from COVID-19.

The V gene is TRBV6-5, the J gene TRBJ1-4; no firm D call. The CDR3 loop spans 14 amino acids. Germline V CDR1 and CDR2: MNHEY, SVGAGI. V was pared by 6 bases and J by 8 bases, with 16 bases between. The CDR3 is CASRRTEAGEKLFF. In DNA, the CDR3 is TGTGCCAGCAGGAGGACCGAGGCGGGAGAAAAACTGTTTTTT.

This chain joins TRBV4-1 and TRBJ2-2, with TRBD1 matching 7 bases. Germline V gene data show CDR1 as MGHRA and CDR2 as YSYEKL. CDR3 size: 16 residues. Unmatched junction bases numbered 7, after V lost 4 bases and J lost 2 bases. The CDR3 region is CASSRRTGSNTGELFF. In nucleotides, the CDR3 is TGCGCCAGCAGCCGCCGGACAGGATCTAACACCGGGGAGCTGTTTTTT.

This sequence joins TRBV5-1 and TRBJ2-7; 11 bases fit TRBD2. The V and J ends lost 3 bases and 4 bases, in that order; junction bases with no gene match: 6. Germline V gives CDR1 SGHRS, CDR2 YFSETQ. The CDR3 consists of 15 residues. CDR3 sequence (DNA): TGCGCCAGCAGCTCTAGCGGGGGGACCGTTTACGAGCAGTACTTC. Its protein product is CASSSSGGTVYEQYF.

The CDR3 DNA sequence: TGTGCCAGCAGAAACAGGGCCTCTAGCACAGATACGCAGTATTTT. Protein sequence: CASRNRASSTDTQYF. The chain carries TRBV19 and TRBJ2-3, with a possible D match to TRBD1 (6 bases). Germline V gene sequence: CDR1 LNHDA, CDR2 SQIVND (reference sequence). V lost 9 bases and J 0 bases, leaving 16 bases between the germline ends. This CDR3 comprises 15 residues. The full variable domain, with the rest looked up from reference TRBV19 and TRBJ2-3, is DGGITQSPKYLFRKEGQNVTLSCEQNLNHDAMYWYRQDPGQGLRLIYYSQIVNDFQKGDIAEGYSVSREKKESFPLTVTSAQKNPTAFYLCASRNRASSTDTQYFGPGTRLTVL.

The chain employs TRBV5-6 and TRBJ1-6; 7 bases map to TRBD1. CDR1 and CDR2 from the germline V gene are SGHDT and YYEEEE. The CDR3 sequence is 15 residues long. V lost 3 bases and J lost 10; bases outside the gene matches: 10. DNA for the CDR3: TGTGCCAGCAGCTGGGGACAGACTTCAAACTCACCCCTCCACTTT. It specifies CASSWGQTSNSPLHF.

V gene TRBV3-1 (or the pseudogene TRBV3-2) combines with J gene TRBJ1-5; D is unclear. The V gene's germline CDR1 is LGHDT and CDR2 YNNKEL (reference sequence). The CDR3 covers 17 residues. Trimming left V 0 bases short and J 1 base short, with 13 bases between. CDR3 residues: CASSQDRQAGSNQPQHF. In DNA form, the CDR3 reads TGTGCCAGCAGCCAAGATCGGCAGGCAGGCAGCAATCAGCCCCAGCATTTT.

The chain carries TRBV5-1 and TRBJ2-1; 9 nucleotides line up with TRBD2. The V gene's germline CDR1 is SGHRS and CDR2 YFSETQ. The CDR3 extends over 16 amino acids. With 2 bases clipped from V and 5 bases from J, the junction kept 8 bases outside the gene matches. The CDR3 loop reads CASSLGISGGNNEQFF. The CDR3 DNA reads as TGCGCCAGCAGCTTAGGTATTAGCGGGGGCAACAATGAGCAGTTCTTC.

The genes are TRBV11-2 and TRBJ2-4, with D possibly TRBD2 on 6 matching bases. The length of the CDR3 is 16 residues. Germline lookup yields CDR1 SGHAT and CDR2 FQNNGV. V was clipped by 5 bases and J by 8 bases, with 22 bases between them. CDR3 region: CASSASTSLMYDIQYF. DNA of the CDR3: TGTGCCAGCAGCGCCTCGACTAGTTTGATGTATGACATTCAGTACTTC.

The chain has TRBV6-5 and TRBJ1-3; TRBD1 aligns across 7 bases. Trimming cost V 0 bases and J 4 bases; bases outside gene matches: 6. CDR3 length equals 16 residues. CDR1 is MNHEY and CDR2 is SVGAGI in the germline V gene. The DNA of the CDR3 is TGTGCCAGCAGTTACTCAGGGGGCGCAGGAGGAAACACCATATATTTT. As protein: CASSYSGGAGGNTIYF.

The chain uses TRBV4-3 and TRBJ2-7, with a possible D match to TRBD2 (7 bases). Germline assignment: CDR1 LGHNA and CDR2 YSLEER. This CDR3 has 15 amino acids. The ends were cut back, 4 bases at V and 4 bases at J, with 17 bases in the middle. CDR3 amino acids: CASSRGGPNFYEQYF. In DNA, the CDR3 is TGCGCCAGCAGCCGGGGGGGGCCCAACTTTTACGAGCAGTACTTC.

This chain links TRBV19 with TRBJ2-3; 7 bases are shared with TRBD2. CDR1 is LNHDA, CDR2 SQIVND, per germline (reference sequence). The CDR3 loop spans 15 amino acids. V lost 5 bases and J lost 6; bases outside the gene matches: 11. This chain's CDR3 is CASSPQRGWGDTQYF. The CDR3 DNA reads as TGTGCCAGTAGTCCCCAGCGGGGTTGGGGCGATACGCAGTATTTT.

The chain carries TRBV7-6 and TRBJ1-1, with D perhaps TRBD1 (6 bases). Trimming took 3 bases from V and 1 from J, leaving 12 bases between them. The CDR3 covers 15 residues. CDR1 and CDR2 from the germline V gene are SGHVS and FNYEAQ. In DNA, the CDR3 is TGTGCCAGCAGCTTTCCGGGACAAGGGAACACTGAAGCTTTCTTT. It is translated as CASSFPGQGNTEAFF.

The gene calls are TRBV6-1 and TRBJ2-3, with 10 bases identical to TRBD1. The CDR3 runs 16 residues. The germline CDR1 and CDR2 sequences are MNHNS and SASEGT. With V trimmed by 0 bases and J by 1 base, 1 base remained unmatched. CDR3 DNA: TGTGCCAGCAGTGAAGCGGACAGGGGGGGCACAGATACGCAGTATTTT. It encodes CASSEADRGGTDTQYF.

The chain combines TRBV7-8 with TRBJ1-5; TRBD1 aligns across 7 bases. The ends lost 4 bases at V and 3 bases at J; junction bases unmatched: 18. CDR3 length: 19 residues. The germline gives CDR1 SGHVS, CDR2 FQNEAQ. The CDR3 DNA follows: TGTGCCAGCAGCTCTTCATCGAACAGGGGAACCAGTATCAATCAGCCCCAGCATTTT. Its protein product is CASSSSSNRGTSINQPQHF.

This clone was found a few times. The chain recombines TRBV7-9 with TRBJ1-2, with 7 bases fitting TRBD1. The CDR3 is 15 residues long. In germline, CDR1 is SEHNR, CDR2 FQNEAQ (reference sequence). With V trimmed by 5 bases and J by 0 bases, 6 bases remained unmatched. CDR3: CASSETGTANYGYTF. The CDR3 DNA reads as TGTGCCAGCAGCGAGACAGGGACGGCTAACTATGGCTACACCTTC. Filled out from reference TRBV7-9 and TRBJ1-2, the complete variable domain reads DTGVSQNPRHKITKRGQNVTFRCDPISEHNRLYWYRQTLGQGPEFLTYFQNEAQLEKSRLLSDRFSAERPKGSFSTLEIQRTEQGDSAMYLCASSETGTANYGYTFGSGTRLTVV.

This clone turned up a few times. This sequence joins TRBV7-8 and TRBJ1-6; 7 bases align to TRBD1. The CDR3 spans 20 residues. V trimming: 1 base; J trimming: 6 bases; junction bases outside the gene matches: 18. Germline-derived CDR1 and CDR2 are SGHVS and FQNEAQ. Here the CDR3 reads CASSLVLIEPRQGLNSPLHF. The DNA for the CDR3 is TGTGCCAGCAGCTTAGTCTTAATAGAACCCCGACAGGGCCTTAATTCACCCCTCCACTTT.

The chain carries TRBV11-2 and TRBJ1-6; D perhaps matches TRBD1 (6 bases). The V gene lost 0 bases and the J gene lost 7 bases, with 10 bases spanning the gap. The CDR3 totals 15 residues. Germline CDR1 SGHAT, CDR2 FQNNGV. In nucleotides, the CDR3 is TGTGCCAGCAGCTTAGAGGCAGGGGACAATTCACCCCTCCACTTT. Translation: CASSLEAGDNSPLHF.

V gene TRBV7-2 combines with J gene TRBJ2-1; 8 bases fit TRBD2. V dropped 6 bases and J dropped 0; count of bases not matched to a gene: 7. The CDR3 length is 16 residues. Germline CDR1 reads SGHTA; CDR2 reads FQGNSA. The CDR3: CASRTAGGRSYNEQFF. The DNA of the CDR3 is TGTGCCAGCAGGACGGCGGGGGGCCGCTCCTACAATGAGCAGTTCTTC.

The rearrangement uses TRBV6-6 and TRBJ2-3, with a tentative D call TRBD1 (6 bases). This CDR3 has 16 residues. CDR1 and CDR2 (germline): MNHNY, SVGAGI (reference sequence). V dropped 7 bases and J dropped 0 bases, with 17 bases sitting between them. CDR3 sequence reads: CASTGSRGYSTDTQYF. CDR3 DNA: TGTGCCAGCACGGGCTCCAGGGGCTATAGCACAGATACGCAGTATTTT.

The chain joins TRBV6-5 to TRBJ1-2; D may be TRBD1 (5 bases). Per the germline V gene, CDR1 is MNHEY and CDR2 is SVGAGI. This CDR3 region has 14 residues. Between the trimmed V and J ends, which lost 0 bases and 8 bases, there was a span of 13 bases. The CDR3 region has the DNA TGTGCCAGCAGTTACTCGGGAGGGGAGGTGGGCTACACCTTC. Protein: CASSYSGGEVGYTF.

This chain uses TRBV12-3 or TRBV12-4 with TRBJ2-7; 7 bases match TRBD2. The V gene end was trimmed by 5 bases and the J gene end by 4 bases; junction bases not matched to a gene: 5. The CDR3 sequence is 13 residues long. The CDR3 DNA is TGTGCCAGCAGTAAGGGAGGGGTTTACGAGCAGTACTTC. It codes for CASSKGGVYEQYF.

The rearrangement joins TRBV6-6 to TRBJ2-1; 11 bases agree with TRBD2. CDR1 is MNHNY, CDR2 SVGAGI, per germline (reference sequence). CDR3 size: 17 residues. Germline trimming cut 8 bases from V and 9 bases from J; bases unmatched to any gene: 18. DNA for the CDR3: TGTGCCAGCTGTCGGCTAGCGGGGGGCCCGGGAGGCGGTGAGCAGTTCTTC. This gives the protein CASCRLAGGPGGGEQFF.

This chain connects TRBV6-2 or TRBV6-3 to TRBJ2-1; 7 nucleotides agree with TRBD1. J gave up 8 bases and V 6 bases, and 7 bases lay outside the gene matches. Looked up from germline, CDR1 is MNHEY and CDR2 is SVGEGT. The CDR3 length is 13 residues. The CDR3 spells CASSRDSPYEQFF. In nucleotides, the CDR3 is TGTGCCAGCAGCCGGGACAGTCCATATGAGCAGTTCTTC.

The V and J genes are TRBV2 and TRBJ1-6, with TRBD1 as a possible D gene (6 bases). This CDR3 has 16 residues. Per germline, CDR1 SNHLY and CDR2 FYNNEI. V gave up 7 bases and J gave up 0 bases, with 13 bases separating them. CDR3 residues: CASKVGRGSYNSPLHF. CDR3 in DNA: TGTGCCAGCAAGGTCGGCAGGGGCTCCTATAATTCACCCCTCCACTTT.

This chain joins TRBV5-1 and TRBJ2-3; tentatively, D is TRBD2 (7 bases). Germline CDR1 reads SGHRS; CDR2 reads YFSETQ. This CDR3 is built from 15 residues. The ends were cut back, 6 bases at V and 3 bases at J, with 17 bases in the middle. The CDR3 loop reads CASTRAGAETDTQYF. In DNA, the CDR3 is TGCGCCAGCACAAGGGCGGGGGCGGAAACAGATACGCAGTATTTT.

This chain uses TRBV5-1 with TRBJ2-7; 11 bases match TRBD1. Looked up from germline, CDR1 is SGHRS and CDR2 is YFSETQ. This CDR3 has 14 residues. V lost 5 bases, J lost 1 base, and 2 bases stayed unmatched. Here the CDR3 DNA reads TGCGCCAGCAGAGGACAGGGGGCTTCCTACGAGCAGTACTTC. It specifies CASRGQGASYEQYF.

CDR3 bases: TGTGCCAGCAGCTTCGGCGGGGCCAGAGTTGAGCAGTTCTTC. This sequence encodes CASSFGGARVEQFF. The gene calls are TRBV11-3 and TRBJ2-1; D possibly corresponds to TRBD2 (6 bases). V dropped 3 bases and J dropped 9 bases, with 15 bases sitting between them. CDR3 length: 14 amino acids. Germline V CDR1 and CDR2: SGHNT, YENEEA.